A selection of T cell receptor beta chains follows, all from one sample in a study of OX40 agonist ivuxolimab in advanced cancers. Assay: immunoSEQ multiplex PCR; the TCRdb copy retains only in-frame clones and omits some. Here the sample spans fewer than 85,000 clones, about 92% being singletons. Sequencing was performed on CD4+ or CD8+ T cells sorted from blood, taken in a trial of the OX40 agonist ivuxolimab. These receptors all come from an adult with an advanced solid tumor such as melanoma, head and neck, liver or kidney cancer. Both conserved end residues are part of each CDR3. D genes are given only for firm matches. Some rows have no size entry. The others give once, few or many, or a class for an expanded clone.

D gene	clone size	V gene	J gene	CDR3 protein	CDR3 DNA
TRBD2	.	TRBV11-2	TRBJ2-3	CASGLAATDTQYF	TGTGCCAGCGGACTAGCGGCTACAGATACGCAGTATTTT
.	.	TRBV10-3	TRBJ1-1	CAISESEGWTEAFF	TGTGCCATCAGTGAGTCGGAAGGGTGGACTGAAGCTTTCTTT
.	.	TRBV15	TRBJ2-7	CATGSQRGLKSYEQYF	TGTGCCACCGGGTCTCAGAGGGGACTCAAATCCTACGAGCAGTACTTC
TRBD1	once	TRBV27	TRBJ2-2	CASSFLGQGANLPGELFF	TGTGCCAGCAGTTTTCTAGGACAGGGGGCGAATTTGCCCGGGGAGCTGTTTTTT
.	.	TRBV7-9	TRBJ2-3	CASSSPQGGTQYF	TGTGCCAGCAGCTCCCCACAGGGAGGGACGCAGTATTTT
TRBD1	.	TRBV12-5	TRBJ2-1	CASGLPRTGSLTYNEQFF	TGTGCTAGTGGTTTGCCCCGGACAGGGTCTCTAACCTACAATGAGCAGTTCTTC
.	.	TRBV10-3	TRBJ1-3	CAISGPGSTENTIYF	TGTGCCATCAGTGGCCCCGGGTCGACGGAAAACACCATATATTTT
.	.	TRBV6-5	TRBJ1-5	CASSYHQDRNNQPQHF	TGTGCCAGCAGTTACCATCAAGACAGGAACAATCAGCCCCAGCATTTT
.	.	TRBV12-5	TRBJ2-1	CASERGNEQFF	TGTGCTAGTGAAAGGGGCAATGAGCAGTTCTTC
.	.	TRBV13	TRBJ2-5	CASSLSRGRQETQYF	TGTGCCAGCAGCTTAAGCCGGGGCCGCCAAGAGACCCAGTACTTC
.	.	TRBV5-4	TRBJ2-3	CASSLAGESPDTQYF	TGTGCCAGCAGCTTGGCGGGGGAGAGCCCAGATACGCAGTATTTT
TRBD2	.	TRBV9	TRBJ2-5	CASSPGSGGETQYF	TGTGCCAGCAGCCCGGGCAGCGGGGGAGAGACCCAGTACTTC
.	.	TRBV6-5	TRBJ2-7	CASSYVGTSYEQYF	TGTGCCAGCAGTTACGTGGGGACCTCCTACGAGCAGTACTTC
.	.	TRBV7-9	TRBJ1-2	CASSLTDGWVRQENGYTF	TGTGCCAGCAGCTTAACAGACGGATGGGTGAGACAAGAGAATGGCTACACCTTC
.	once	TRBV7-2	TRBJ1-3	CASSWGTGNTIYF	TGTGCCAGCAGTTGGGGAACTGGAAACACCATATATTTT
TRBD1	.	TRBV13	TRBJ2-1	CASSGDSWGNEQFF	TGTGCCAGCAGCGGGGACAGCTGGGGCAATGAGCAGTTCTTC
TRBD2	.	TRBV9	TRBJ2-3	CASKAGGSDTQYF	TGTGCCAGCAAGGCGGGGGGGTCGGATACGCAGTATTTT
.	.	TRBV2	TRBJ2-5	CASSAPQGDETQYF	TGTGCCAGCAGTGCGCCCCAGGGTGATGAGACCCAGTACTTC
.	few	TRBV5-1	TRBJ1-1	CASSSGWEAFF	TGCGCCAGCAGCTCTGGATGGGAGGCTTTCTTT
.	.	TRBV29-1	TRBJ2-2	CSVSSLLLTTDRGAVF	TGCAGCGTTTCGAGTCTACTTCTAACGACGGACCGGGGAGCTGTTTTT
TRBD2	.	TRBV7-2	TRBJ2-1	CASSLGLAGTPGFFF	TGTGCCAGCAGCTTAGGGCTAGCGGGGACCCCAGGTTTTTTCTTC
.	.	TRBV6-5	TRBJ2-7	CASSYSTQPYEQYF	TGTGCCAGCAGTTACTCGACACAGCCCTACGAGCAGTACTTC
.	.	TRBV7-2	TRBJ2-7	CASSLAWDEQYF	TGTGCCAGCAGCTTAGCGTGGGACGAGCAGTACTTC
.	.	TRBV13	TRBJ1-2	CASSLGGAGGYTF	TGTGCCAGCAGCTTGGGGGGGGCTGGCGGCTACACCTTC
.	.	TRBV5-4	TRBJ2-7	CASSEIGGGRSYEQYF	TGTGCCAGCAGTGAAATTGGGGGAGGCCGCTCCTACGAGCAGTACTTC
.	.	TRBV9	TRBJ2-1	CASSVTRNEQFF	TGTGCCAGCAGCGTAACACGTAATGAGCAGTTCTTC
TRBD2	once	TRBV7-8	TRBJ2-5	CASSLRLAGAEGQETQYF	TGTGCCAGCAGCCTTCGACTAGCGGGGGCCGAAGGACAAGAGACCCAGTACTTC
TRBD1	.	TRBV4-1	TRBJ1-4	CASSQRGGTTNEKLFF	TGCGCCAGCAGCCAAAGAGGGGGCACAACTAATGAAAAACTGTTTTTT
TRBD1	.	TRBV4-3	TRBJ1-1	CASSYYTGGGSEAFF	TGCGCCAGCAGCTACTATACAGGGGGAGGAAGTGAAGCTTTCTTT
.	.	TRBV11-2	TRBJ2-7	CASSLDEQYF	TGTGCCAGCAGCTTGGACGAGCAGTACTTC
.	.	TRBV4-1	TRBJ2-7	CASSHGDEQYF	TGCGCCAGCAGCCACGGAGACGAGCAGTACTTC
TRBD2	.	TRBV9	TRBJ2-5	CASSVAGGIQETQYF	TGTGCCAGCAGCGTAGCGGGGGGGATCCAAGAGACCCAGTACTTC
TRBD2	.	TRBV18	TRBJ2-2	CASSPGGGGELFF	TGTGCCAGCTCACCCGGGGGGGGAGGGGAGCTGTTTTTT
.	.	TRBV6-1	TRBJ2-7	CASRPEASTTYEQYF	TGTGCCAGCAGACCCGAGGCCAGCACTACCTACGAGCAGTACTTC
TRBD2	once	TRBV9	TRBJ2-7	CASSPGTSGYEQYF	TGTGCCAGCAGCCCCGGGACTAGCGGTTACGAGCAGTACTTC
TRBD2	.	TRBV9	TRBJ2-3	CASSVGGLGSTDTQYF	TGTGCCAGCAGCGTAGGAGGACTAGGAAGCACAGATACGCAGTATTTT
.	.	TRBV13	TRBJ2-1	CASSLNRVNEQFF	TGTGCCAGCAGCCTAAACAGGGTCAATGAGCAGTTCTTC
TRBD2	.	TRBV9	TRBJ2-7	CASSSGGSYEQYF	TGTGCCAGCAGCTCGGGGGGCTCCTACGAGCAGTACTTC
.	.	TRBV29-1	TRBJ2-7	CSVEGEDTDSYEQYF	TGCAGCGTTGAAGGGGAGGACACTGACTCCTACGAGCAGTACTTC
TRBD1	once	TRBV6-1	TRBJ1-2	CASSELDRGQANYGYTF	TGTGCCAGCAGTGAGCTGGACAGGGGACAAGCTAACTATGGCTACACCTTC
TRBD1	.	TRBV11-2	TRBJ2-7	CASSSTGAEQYF	TGTGCCAGCAGCTCGACAGGGGCCGAGCAGTACTTC
.	.	TRBV6-4	TRBJ1-1	CASSDSNFGGRNTEAFF	TGTGCCAGCAGTGACTCGAACTTTGGTGGTAGGAACACTGAAGCTTTCTTT
TRBD1	.	TRBV27	TRBJ1-5	CASSYGTGQPQHF	TGTGCCAGCAGTTACGGGACAGGGCAGCCCCAGCATTTT
.	.	TRBV21-1	TRBJ2-7	CASSKEEGLSYEQYF	TGTGCCAGCAGCAAAGAAGAGGGCCTCTCCTACGAGCAGTACTTC
.	.	TRBV4-3	TRBJ2-4	CASSQDLSGIQYF	TGCGCCAGCAGCCAAGACCTCAGCGGCATTCAGTACTTC
.	.	TRBV15	TRBJ2-7	CATSAGQNYEQYF	TGTGCCACCAGCGCGGGACAGAACTACGAGCAGTACTTC
.	.	TRBV10-1	TRBJ2-7	CASSENSYYEQYF	TGCGCCAGCAGTGAAAACAGCTACTACGAGCAGTACTTC